This TCR beta chain was sequenced during a study of blood T cell repertoires in COVID-19. Authors' processing steps: Nucleated cell counts were estimated from reference gene primer amplification. Some clones are missing from TCRdb's copy, which holds only in-frame ones; the method was immunoSEQ multiplex PCR. The V and J calls and the clone size are those of that table, but D and trimming were determined from the DNA. The data contain 100,000 to 150,000 clones, roughly four fifths of them singletons. The CDR3 has 16 residues. Germline lookup yields CDR1 LGHNT and CDR2 FRNRAP. Trimming left V 0 bases short and J 6 bases short, with 14 bases between.

This TCR came from a woman aged 50 to 60 with acute or convalescent COVID-19. Sequenced input: peripheral blood. The genes are TRBV12-5 and TRBJ2-2; perhaps TRBD1 as D (6 bases). CDR3 coding DNA: TGTGCTAGTGGTTTGGTACTCCTCAACAGGGCCGGGGAGCTGTTTTTT. Translating gives CASGLVLLNRAGELFF.